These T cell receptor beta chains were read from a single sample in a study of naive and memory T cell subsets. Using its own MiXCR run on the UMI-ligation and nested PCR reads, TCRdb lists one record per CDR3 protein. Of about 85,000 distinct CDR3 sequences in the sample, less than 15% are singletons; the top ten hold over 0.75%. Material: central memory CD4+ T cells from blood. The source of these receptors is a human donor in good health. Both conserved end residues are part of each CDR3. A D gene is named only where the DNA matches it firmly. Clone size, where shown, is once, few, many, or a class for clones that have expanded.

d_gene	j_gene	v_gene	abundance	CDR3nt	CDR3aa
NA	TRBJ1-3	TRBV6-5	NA	TGTGCCAGCAGCCGCGATCCAATCTCTGGAAACACCATATATTTT	CASSRDPISGNTIYF
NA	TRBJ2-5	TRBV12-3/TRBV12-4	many	TGTGCCAGCAGTAAGTCGGACCAAGAGACCCAGTACTTC	CASSKSDQETQYF
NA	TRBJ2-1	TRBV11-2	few	TGTGCCAGCAGGGACTCCCGGCTAGTCATGATGTCTGAGCAGTTCTTC	CASRDSRLVMMSEQFF
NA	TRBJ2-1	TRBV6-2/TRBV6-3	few	TGTGCCAGCAGTTACAGGTCGGGGGGCCTCATAGATGAGCAGTTCTTC	CASSYRSGGLIDEQFF
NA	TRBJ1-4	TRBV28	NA	TGTGCCAGCAGTTTATGGGGGCCAACTAATGAAAAACTGTTTTTT	CASSLWGPTNEKLFF
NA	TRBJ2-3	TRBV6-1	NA	TGTGCCAGCAGTCCGGAGAGTGTAGATACGCAGTATTTT	CASSPESVDTQYF
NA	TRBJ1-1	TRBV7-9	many	TGTGCCAGCAGCTTAGGTACCAAGCAGGGGATGAACACTGAAGCTTTCTTT	CASSLGTKQGMNTEAFF
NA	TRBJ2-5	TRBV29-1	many	TGCAGCGTGCCGCTGTTGCAGGGTAAGGAGACCCAGTACTTC	CSVPLLQGKETQYF
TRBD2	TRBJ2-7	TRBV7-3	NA	TGTGCCAGCAGCCGTGTTAGCGGGAGTGAGCAGTACTTC	CASSRVSGSEQYF
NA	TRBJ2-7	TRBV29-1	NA	TGCAGCGTTGAATCCGCGCAGGGATACGAGCAGTACTTC	CSVESAQGYEQYF
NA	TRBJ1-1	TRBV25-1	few	TGTGCCAGCACTTCGCGCGGGAGGAGCACTGAAGCTTTCTTT	CASTSRGRSTEAFF
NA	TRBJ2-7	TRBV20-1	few	TGCAGTGCTACAGCGGTCCCCTACGAGCAGTACTTC	CSATAVPYEQYF
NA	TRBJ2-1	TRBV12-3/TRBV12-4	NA	TGTGCCAGCAGACAAGGAGACAATGAGCAGTTCTTC	CASRQGDNEQFF
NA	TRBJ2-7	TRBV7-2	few	TGTGCCAGCAGCTTAACTCCGACACCACCTCACACCTACGAGCAGTACTTC	CASSLTPTPPHTYEQYF
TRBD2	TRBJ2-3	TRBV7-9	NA	TGTGCCAGCAGCGTAGGACTAGTGACAGATACGCAGTATTTT	CASSVGLVTDTQYF
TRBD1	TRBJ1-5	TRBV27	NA	TGTGCCAGCAGTTTGACGACAGGGGGTCAGCCCCAGCATTTT	CASSLTTGGQPQHF
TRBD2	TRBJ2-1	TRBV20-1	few	TGCAGTGCTAGAGATAAAAGGACTAGCGGGAGTTGGAATGAGCAGTTCTTC	CSARDKRTSGSWNEQFF
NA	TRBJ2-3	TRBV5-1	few	TGCGCCAGCAGCTTCCGGGCGGAGGGCACAGATACGCAGTATTTT	CASSFRAEGTDTQYF
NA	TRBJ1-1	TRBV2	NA	TGTGCCAGCAGTTGGACGAACACTGAAGCTTTCTTT	CASSWTNTEAFF
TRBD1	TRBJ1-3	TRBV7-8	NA	TGTGCCAGCAGCTGGAACCGGGACAGGGATACGGAAGACTCTGGAAACACCATATATTTT	CASSWNRDRDTEDSGNTIYF
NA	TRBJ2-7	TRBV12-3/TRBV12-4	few	TGTGCCAGCAGTTTTTATAGGGGGAGGGAGCAGTACTTC	CASSFYRGREQYF
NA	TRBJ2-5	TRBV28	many	TGTGCCAGCAGTAGGTTAGAGACCCAGTACTTC	CASSRLETQYF
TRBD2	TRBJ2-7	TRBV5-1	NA	TGCGCCAGCAGCTTGGGGCTAGCGGGGGCCCCCTACGAGCAGTACTTC	CASSLGLAGAPYEQYF
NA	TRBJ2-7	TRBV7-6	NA	TGTGCCAGCAGCGGAACGCAGGGTTACGAGCAGTACTTC	CASSGTQGYEQYF
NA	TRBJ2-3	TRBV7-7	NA	TGTGCCAGCAGCTTAGATACGTACAGCACAGATACGCAGTATTTT	CASSLDTYSTDTQYF
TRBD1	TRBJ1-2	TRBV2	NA	TGTGCCAGCAGAGACGGACAGGGGCCCCGCTATGGCTACACCTTC	CASRDGQGPRYGYTF
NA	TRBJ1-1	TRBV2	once	TGTGCCAGCAGTGCCCAGAGTGGCACTGAAGCTTTCTTT	CASSAQSGTEAFF
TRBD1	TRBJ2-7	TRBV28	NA	TGTGCCAGCAGTTCAGCCGCCACGGGACAGGGAATTGAGCAGTACTTC	CASSSAATGQGIEQYF
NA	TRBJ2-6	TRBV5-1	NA	TGCGCCAGCAGCAACGAAGCTGGGGCCAACGTCCTGACTTTC	CASSNEAGANVLTF
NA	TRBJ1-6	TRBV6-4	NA	TGTGCCAGCAGTGACTACGTGGGCTATAATTCACCCCTCCACTTT	CASSDYVGYNSPLHF
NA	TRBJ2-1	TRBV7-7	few	TGTGCCAGCAGCTTAACGGACAGAGGCTACAATGAGCAGTTCTTC	CASSLTDRGYNEQFF
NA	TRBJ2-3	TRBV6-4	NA	TGTGCCAGCAGTGACTCGACTGAGGGGGATACGCAGTATTTT	CASSDSTEGDTQYF
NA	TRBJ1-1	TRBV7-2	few	TGTGCCAGCACCATCACCGGCGGCTTAGCCACTGAAGCTTTCTTT	CASTITGGLATEAFF
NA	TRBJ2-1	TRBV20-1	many	TGCAGTGCTAGAGATCGGATCGGGCTCGATGAGCAGTTCTTC	CSARDRIGLDEQFF
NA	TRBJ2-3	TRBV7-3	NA	TGTGCCAGCAGCTTAGGGTTTAGCGGCGATACGCAGTATTTT	CASSLGFSGDTQYF
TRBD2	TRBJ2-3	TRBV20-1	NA	TGCAGTGCTAGAGGGGGGACTAGCGGGAGTTCGTATACGCAGTATTTT	CSARGGTSGSSYTQYF
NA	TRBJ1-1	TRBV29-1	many	TGCAGCGGGAACACTGAAGCTTTCTTT	CSGNTEAFF